This T cell receptor (beta chain) came from a study of cytomegalovirus exposure and HLA in healthy donors. Study summary: Around 85 million unique TCR sequences came from HLA-typed donors in an early release. Among the roughly 400 genotyped donors, 70% to 85% were placed in the Caucasian-associated ancestry cluster. Regarding the study as a whole: In a later analysis, parvovirus B19, influenza, CMV and Epstein-Barr virus appeared linked to several top co-occurrence clusters. Reportedly, a later analysis found an Asian-associated ancestry cluster had fewer N-insertions than the approximately 600-donor mean.

Amplification used 60 Vbeta primers and 13 Jbeta primers. Here immunoSEQ multiplex PCR was the method, and the copy in TCRdb shows in-frame clones only, minus some. The data hold 200,000 or so clones, with approximately 84% observed a single time. Germline V CDR1 and CDR2: MDHEN, SYDVKM. The CDR3 consists of 16 residues. Trimming removed 6 bases from V and 1 base from J; junction bases left unmatched: 9. Of note for this clone: Its antigen remains unknown.

Sequencing was carried out using PBMCs. This chain joins TRBV28 and TRBJ1-3; TRBD1 matches at 7 bases. This TCR was recovered from a woman aged 45-65 years in good health and CMV-seropositive. The CDR3 is CASSLPGQNSGNTIYF. The DNA for the CDR3 is TGTGCCAGCAGCTTACCGGGACAGAATTCTGGAAACACCATATATTTT.